Each of the 17 T cell receptor beta chains below was sequenced from the same sample in a study of T-cell reconstitution after alpha-beta-depleted transplantation in children. Unique molecular identifiers were incorporated during preparation of the TCRbeta library. One entry per CDR3 protein, called by TCRdb with MiXCR from the PCR reads. Of 90,000 to 100,000 distinct CDR3 sequences listed, about 25% are singletons. Material: PBMCs, obtained before TCRalphabeta/CD19-depleted stem cell transplant. The source of these receptors is a boy under 10 years old with acute lymphoblastic leukemia, due to receive a stem cell transplant.

The chain uses TRBV27 and TRBJ2-7, with D unresolved. Trimming removed 5 bases from V and 4 bases from J, with 24 bases in between. This CDR3 contains 17 residues. From germline, CDR1 is MNHEY and CDR2 SMNVEV (reference sequence). The CDR3 loop is CASSPRWAAQRAYEQYF. CDR3 bases: TGTGCCAGCAGTCCCCGTTGGGCAGCCCAACGCGCGTACGAGCAGTACTTC.

This rearrangement joins TRBV3-1 to TRBJ2-7; D unclear. The CDR3 has 11 residues. The V end was cut by 2 bases, the J end by 5 bases, with 4 bases between. Germline CDR1 is LGHDT and CDR2 is YNNKEL (reference sequence). The CDR3, as DNA: TGTGCCAGCAGCCAAATCCACGAGCAGTACTTC. Amino acid sequence: CASSQIHEQYF.

This clonotype was seen a few times. V gene TRBV10-2 combines with J gene TRBJ2-7; D not resolved. This CDR3 is built from 11 residues. V was pared by 5 bases and J by 5 bases, with 7 bases between. Germline loops: CDR1 WSHSY, CDR2 SAAADI. The CDR3 DNA is TGCGCCAGCAGTCGGCAGAACGAGCAGTACTTC. This sequence encodes CASSRQNEQYF.

This clonotype has more than one count but fewer than ten. V is TRBV12-3 or TRBV12-4 and J is TRBJ1-2; D is uncertain. Trimming cost V 7 bases and J 4 bases, with 19 bases left between them. CDR3 length: 15 amino acids. CDR3 in amino acids: CASTISGQASYGYTF. In DNA form, the CDR3 reads TGTGCCAGCACCATCAGCGGGCAGGCGAGCTATGGCTACACCTTC.

The CDR3 nucleotides read TGTGCCAGCAGTTCGGGACTAGCGGATATGGATGAGCAGTTCTTC. Protein sequence: CASSSGLADMDEQFF. The V gene is TRBV7-9, the J gene TRBJ2-1; 11 bases map to TRBD2. Trimming took 6 bases from V and 8 from J; bases not matched to a gene: 9. The V gene's germline CDR1 is SEHNR and CDR2 FQNEAQ (reference sequence). This CDR3 region has 15 residues. The full variable domain, its missing parts supplied by reference TRBV7-9 and TRBJ2-1, is DTGVSQNPRHKITKRGQNVTFRCDPISEHNRLYWYRQTLGQGPEFLTYFQNEAQLEKSRLLSDRFSAERPKGSFSTLEIQRTEQGDSAMYLCASSSGLADMDEQFFGPGTRLTVL.

The rearrangement joins TRBV2 to TRBJ1-1; D unclear. The CDR3 runs 13 residues. Germline V lookup: CDR1 SNHLY, CDR2 FYNNEI. Trimming pared 6 bases from V and 0 bases from J, leaving 8 bases between. The chain's CDR3 is CASSEEMNTEAFF. The CDR3 region has the DNA TGTGCCAGCAGCGAGGAGATGAACACTGAAGCTTTCTTT.

The chain uses TRBV5-1 and TRBJ1-4; TRBD1 might be the D (6 bases). This CDR3 is built from 16 residues. Germline CDR1 reads SGHRS; CDR2 reads YFSETQ. The ends were cut back, 4 bases at V and 4 bases at J, with 17 bases in the middle. The CDR3 DNA follows: TGCGCCAGCAGCCCAAGGACCGGGGGCGGTAATGAAAAACTGTTTTTT. It is translated as CASSPRTGGGNEKLFF.

This clonotype appeared a few times. This chain links TRBV6-5 with TRBJ2-7; tentative D call: TRBD2 (7 bases). From germline, CDR1 is MNHEY and CDR2 SVGAGI. There are 16 residues in the CDR3. V lost 0 bases to trimming and J lost 6 bases, with 18 bases between them. In DNA, the CDR3 is TGTGCCAGCAGTTACTCGGTCGGGGGCGCGGGGGCCGAGCAGTACTTC. Residues: CASSYSVGGAGAEQYF.

The J gene is TRBJ2-7, the V gene TRBV7-9; a weak D match, TRBD1 (6 bases). Trimming stripped 3 bases from V and 3 bases from J, with 12 bases between. This CDR3 is 14 amino acids long. CDR1 and CDR2 (germline): SEHNR, FQNEAQ (reference sequence). Here the CDR3 reads CASSFDRDNYEQYF. CDR3 bases: TGTGCCAGCAGCTTTGACCGGGACAACTACGAGCAGTACTTC.

This clonotype was recorded many times. This chain joins TRBV5-5 and TRBJ2-7; 10 bases align to TRBD2. The CDR3 length is 15 residues. Per the germline V gene, CDR1 is SGHKS and CDR2 is YYEKEE (reference sequence). J lost 3 bases, V lost 4 bases, and 7 bases had no gene match. Here the CDR3 reads CASSLGAGGGYEQYF. DNA of the CDR3: TGTGCCAGCAGCCTAGGAGCGGGAGGGGGCTACGAGCAGTACTTC.

This clonotype came up a few times. This rearrangement joins TRBV28 to TRBJ2-3; perhaps TRBD2 as D (6 bases). CDR3 length: 17 amino acids. Trimming took 10 bases from V and 1 from J, leaving 24 bases between them. Germline assignment: CDR1 MDHEN and CDR2 SYDVKM. CDR3 protein: CATLPLQASAGTDTQYF. CDR3 nucleotide sequence: TGTGCCACCCTCCCCCTCCAAGCTAGCGCGGGCACAGATACGCAGTATTTT.

This chain connects TRBV5-1 to TRBJ2-5, with TRBD1 identical over 7 bases. The CDR3 has 17 residues. V lost 4 bases to trimming and J lost 4 bases; unmatched junction nucleotides: 16. The germline CDR1 and CDR2 sequences are SGHRS and YFSETQ. Written as DNA, the CDR3 is TGCGCCAGCAGCCGGTCCGGGACAGCCACAGCAGGAGAGACCCAGTACTTC. This encodes CASSRSGTATAGETQYF.

Only a few counts were recorded for this clonotype. CDR3 residues: CASSLTLDTTRDIQYF. DNA of the CDR3: TGTGCCAGCAGTTTAACCCTGGACACAACCCGGGACATTCAGTACTTC. This chain links TRBV12-3 or TRBV12-4 with TRBJ2-4; possible D gene TRBD1, 5 bases. V lost 2 bases to trimming and J lost 8 bases, with 19 bases between them. This CDR3 has 16 residues.

This clonotype showed up just a few times. The rearrangement links TRBV11-2 to TRBJ2-7; D is undetermined. The ends were cut back, 0 bases at V and 5 bases at J, with 5 bases in the middle. CDR3 size: 12 residues. The germline V gene has CDR1 SGHAT and CDR2 FQNNGV. The CDR3, as DNA: TGTGCCAGCAGCTTAGATCGACACGAGCAGTACTTC. Its translation is CASSLDRHEQYF.

This chain uses TRBV3-1 with TRBJ1-1, with D perhaps matching TRBD1 (5 bases). Trimming took off 6 bases at V and 6 bases at J, with 11 bases between the two ends. The CDR3 is 12 residues long. Per germline, CDR1 LGHDT and CDR2 YNNKEL (reference sequence). The CDR3 is CASRDGTSEAFF. CDR3 bases: TGTGCCAGCAGGGATGGGACTTCTGAAGCTTTCTTT.

This chain connects TRBV11-2 to TRBJ1-1; D remains ambiguous. V dropped 3 bases and J dropped 1 base, with 6 bases sitting between them. CDR3 length equals 13 residues. The germline gives CDR1 SGHAT, CDR2 FQNNGV. The CDR3, as DNA: TGTGCCAGCAGCTTCAAAGAGAACACTGAAGCTTTCTTT. Amino acids: CASSFKENTEAFF. Based on the CDR3 plus reference TRBV11-2 and TRBJ1-1, the full variable domain is EAGVAQSPRYKIIEKRQSVAFWCNPISGHATLYWYQQILGQGPKLLIQFQNNGVVDDSQLPKDRFSAERLKGVDSTLKIQPAKLEDSAVYLCASSFKENTEAFFGQGTRLTVV.

The chain has TRBV5-1 and TRBJ2-1; 8 positions match TRBD2. This CDR3 has 15 amino acids. The V gene's germline CDR1 is SGHRS and CDR2 YFSETQ. V shed 4 bases and J 7 bases; nucleotides not matched to a gene: 10. As DNA, the CDR3 is TGCGCCAGCAGCCCGGCGGGGGGCGTTGGGAATGAGCAGTTCTTC. Amino acids: CASSPAGGVGNEQFF.